This T cell receptor (delta chain) was documented in a study of γδ T cells in repeated Plasmodium falciparum infection. Study information: Four controlled malaria infections with P. falciparum NF54 spanned 500 to 650 days.

Sequencing covered both gamma and delta TCR chains per sample. TCRdb re-analyzed the multiplex PCR reads via CATT. The repertoire holds around 86,000 delta-chain clones, with more than 1.4% as singletons. Vgamma9/Vdelta2+ and Vdelta2-negative gammadelta T cells were flow-sorted from PBMC for bulk sequencing. Remarks on this clone: The antigen is unknown. The TCRdb protein comes from a much larger clone and disagrees with this DNA's translation at residue 6, likely due to a read error; the protein given here is derived from the DNA.

Findings of the study overall: Compared with Australian children, Malian Vdelta2-negative repertoires seemed more clonal, less diverse, less shared. Repeated controlled infections reportedly drove waves of new clonotype selection in Vdelta2-negative, mostly Vdelta1+, gammadelta repertoires.

Trimming took off 1 base at V and 8 bases at J, with 14 bases between the two ends. Germline assignment: CDR1 TSWWSYY and CDR2 QGS. The CDR3 contains 15 residues. This TCR came from a pool of human donors (malaria-infected and uninfected, not separated). Sequenced: gamma-delta T cells from blood. The chain employs TRDV1 and TRDJ2; D is possibly TRDD3 (6 bases). CDR3 sequence reads: CALGERPGMSAQLFF. CDR3 coding DNA: TGTGCTCTTGGGGAACGCCCGGGGATGTCGGCACAACTCTTCTTT.